This TCR beta chain was obtained from a study of blood T cell repertoires in COVID-19. Overall study context: Samples came from the United States, Italy and Spain, spanning acute and convalescent COVID-19. T cells, B-cell-depleted T cells, or PBMCs supplied cDNA or gDNA.

Assay used: immunoSEQ multiplex PCR; TCRdb lists only in-frame clones, some missing. Of about 90,000 clones detected, 76% appear once; the ten largest clones hold 6.5% to 9%. CDR1 and CDR2 (germline): SNHLY, FYNNEI. Trimming removed 4 bases at V and 4 bases at J, with 11 bases between. This CDR3 is 13 amino acids long. The rearrangement links TRBV2 to TRBJ2-7, with D hard to call. Sequenced input: peripheral blood. This sequence was found in a man between 65 and 80 years old with acute or convalescent COVID-19. Here the CDR3 reads CASSVRSTYEQYF. Here the CDR3 DNA reads TGTGCCAGCAGTGTCAGGTCTACGTACGAGCAGTACTTC.